The present T cell receptor beta chain was sequenced within a study of T and B cells in COVID-19 patients. Per germline, CDR1 SEHNR and CDR2 FQNEAQ (reference sequence). The CDR3 length is 15 residues. The V and J ends lost 5 bases and 0 bases respectively, with 13 bases between them. TRB was amplified from about 260-540 ng of blood genomic DNA. Multiplex PCR with BIOMED2 TRB-A/B primer pools amplified TRB rearrangements. TCRdb fed the multiplex PCR reads into MiXCR, producing one record per CDR3 protein. The sample has under 20,000 distinct CDR3 sequences, over 25% seen once. The table lists this clonotype with a count of one.

This TCR was recovered from a human donor who had recovered from COVID-19. Sequencing used blood. The chain recombines TRBV7-9 with TRBJ1-1; maybe TRBD1 (5 bases). In nucleotides, the CDR3 is TGTGCCAGCAGCACTCGACAGACCATGAACACTGAAGCTTTCTTT. It specifies CASSTRQTMNTEAFF.